This T cell receptor (beta chain) was documented in a study of T cell repertoires in cytomegalovirus infection (dated by TCRdb to about 2019). Background on the whole study: Recently identified HLA-C-restricted CMV epitopes, whose presentation resists viral immunomodulation, were targeted by peptide stimulations together with well-studied HLA-B-restricted epitopes. Donor HLA type was relevant to the analysis, as public TCR beta signatures indicated carriage of CMV infection together with the matching HLA type. Findings and caveats that apply to the study as a whole: The ex vivo response was dominated by HLA-C-restricted CMV-specific TCR beta clonotypes, which also provided the single most frequent clonotype in two of eight donors. Cumulative frequency of public TCR beta family members discriminated carriers of CMV infection plus the relevant HLA type in this cohort and an independent roughly 350-donor cohort.

As encoded in the germline V gene (reference sequence), CDR1 is PRHDT while CDR2 is FYEKMQ. The CDR3 contains 14 residues, cysteine and phenylalanine counted. Just CDR3 DNA is preserved here, 42 bases in frame from base 1. The sample holds a few counts of this clonotype. Its antigen target is currently unknown. The junction differs from germline at one of its ends, possibly a read error. TCRdb names Illumina HiSeq 1500 as the instrument used. TCRdb reanalyzed the raw reads on its own, using fastp at Q25 for trimming and MiXCR for clone calling, and kept in-frame beta chains. Rows are combined by CDR3 protein, so each entry shows the most common genes and DNA. The table for this sample lists some 130,000 distinct CDR3 sequences; more than 30% of them were counted only once. The top ten clonotypes cover about 56% of the sample. The treatment or condition label, read with the paper, signifies: in vitro stimulation with specific CMV peptide epitopes to enrich CMV-specific T cells.

The sample here was CD8+ T cells from cultured PBMCs, taken from culture after CMV antigen stimulation. This clonotype was sampled from a human donor in good health (CMV status not recorded). Some clones in this sample may be carry-over from other donors' samples. The rearrangement joined TRBV13 to TRBJ2-5; no D segment can be confidently identified. The CDR3 here reads CASSERPRSETQYF. Here is the DNA: TGTGCGAGCAGCGAGAGACCTAGGTCAGAGACCCAGTACTTC.